Listed below are T cell receptor beta chains from one sample, sequenced in a study of blood T cell repertoires in COVID-19. Generated by immunoSEQ multiplex PCR, the TCRdb table keeps only in-frame clones and is missing some. The top ten hold 1.5% to 2% of the sample, which has around 250,000 clones, approximately 86% seen once. Sample: PBMCs or T cells enriched from blood (not recorded which). The receptors shown here come from a woman between 45 and 65 years old who had recovered from COVID-19. The CDR3 runs from the conserved cysteine through the conserved F or W. A D gene is named only where the DNA matches it firmly. Expanded clones are given a class, and other clones once, few, many or no size at all.

TRBV19	TRBJ2-7	TRBD2	once	TGTGCCAGTAGTTCAAGACTAGCGGGAGGCTCCTACGAGCAGTACTTC	CASSSRLAGGSYEQYF
TRBV20-1	TRBJ2-1	TRBD2	once	TGCAGTGCTAGTGACACTAGCGGGAGCTGGAATGAGCAGTTCTTC	CSASDTSGSWNEQFF
TRBV2	TRBJ1-2	TRBD1	NA	TGTGCCAGCAGTAGGGACAGGGGCTCGGGAGGCTACACCTTC	CASSRDRGSGGYTF
TRBV28	TRBJ1-1	NA	NA	TGTGCCAGCAGTTTCTTTAACACTGAAGCTTTCTTT	CASSFFNTEAFF
TRBV15	TRBJ1-1	NA	few	TGTGCCACCAGCAGAGTGAAACAGGCCAACACTGAAGCTTTCTTT	CATSRVKQANTEAFF
TRBV19	TRBJ2-1	TRBD1	NA	TGTGCCAGTAGTATAGAGACAGGGTATGGGTACAATGAGCAGTTCTTC	CASSIETGYGYNEQFF
TRBV7-2	TRBJ2-7	TRBD2	NA	TGTGCCAGCAGCGCGGGGACTAGCGGGATGTACGAGCAGTACTTC	CASSAGTSGMYEQYF
TRBV7-3	TRBJ1-1	TRBD1	few	TGTGCCAGCAGTCGACAGGGCGGCACTGAAGCTTTCTTT	CASSRQGGTEAFF
TRBV12-3/TRBV12-4	TRBJ2-7	NA	NA	TGTGCCAGCAGGGACACAAGCTCCTACGAGCAGTACTTC	CASRDTSSYEQYF
TRBV6-5	TRBJ2-7	TRBD2	NA	TGTGCCAGCTCCTTGGGGCTAGCGGGTAGTCACGAGCAGTACTTC	CASSLGLAGSHEQYF
TRBV7-3	TRBJ2-1	TRBD1	NA	TGTGCCAGCAGCTTAACGGACAGGGCTGAGCAGTTCTTC	CASSLTDRAEQFF
TRBV6-6	TRBJ2-1	NA	NA	TGTGCCAGCAGTTACGGCGGGAATGAGCAGTTCTTC	CASSYGGNEQFF
TRBV19	TRBJ2-7	TRBD1	NA	TGTGCCAGTAGACACCCCCAGGGGGCCTCCTACGAGCAGTACTTC	CASRHPQGASYEQYF
TRBV10-3	TRBJ1-3	NA	once	TGTGCCATCAGCGGAGGCACTGGAAACACCATATATTTT	CAISGGTGNTIYF
TRBV5-1	TRBJ2-2	NA	NA	TGCGCCAGCAGCGAAAGGGGTTTGGTTAACACCGGGGAGCTGTTTTTT	CASSERGLVNTGELFF
TRBV7-2	TRBJ2-2	NA	NA	TGTGCCAGCAGCTTAGGTAGAAACACCGGGGAGCTGTTTTTT	CASSLGRNTGELFF
TRBV19	TRBJ2-1	TRBD2	NA	TGTGCCAGTAGTACACTAGCGGGAGCAATGGAGCAGTTCTTC	CASSTLAGAMEQFF
TRBV4-1	TRBJ2-7	NA	NA	TGCGCCAGCAGCCCGATGGGGGGGGCGCGGTACGAGCAGTACTTC	CASSPMGGARYEQYF
TRBV5-6	TRBJ1-6	TRBD1	NA	TGTGCCAGCACCAGCTCCGGGACAGGGTTGTACTCACCCCTCCACTTT	CASTSSGTGLYSPLHF
TRBV5-4	TRBJ1-2	NA	NA	TGTGCCAGCAGTAAAAGAACATCAGCTAACTATGGCTACACCTTC	CASSKRTSANYGYTF
TRBV18	TRBJ1-5	NA	NA	TGTGCCAGCTCAGAATCCGGGACAAGCAATCAGCCCCAGCATTTT	CASSESGTSNQPQHF
TRBV9	TRBJ1-2	NA	NA	TGTGCCAGCAGCGTAGGCGGAACCGATGGCTACACCTTC	CASSVGGTDGYTF
TRBV7-8	TRBJ2-7	TRBD1	NA	TGTGCCAGCAGCACCCAGCTTGCTGGGACAGGGAGGTCCTACGAGCAGTACTTC	CASSTQLAGTGRSYEQYF
TRBV28	TRBJ1-1	NA	NA	TGTGCCACGCGGATATTGAACACTGAAGCTTTCTTT	CATRILNTEAFF
TRBV9	TRBJ2-3	NA	once	TGTGCCAGCAGCGCTAGTGGTCTAGGTGTAGATACGCAGTATTTT	CASSASGLGVDTQYF
TRBV21-1	TRBJ2-6	NA	NA	TGTGCCAGCAGCAAACCCCCGGGACAGGGGGCGCGAGGGGCCAACGTCCTGACTTTC	CASSKPPGQGARGANVLTF
TRBV5-5	TRBJ1-1	NA	NA	TGTGCCAGCAGCTTATCCCCAGACAGTACTGAAGCTTTCTTT	CASSLSPDSTEAFF
TRBV27	TRBJ1-1	NA	NA	TGTGCCAGCAGTTTATCCACAGTGTCCATCAACACTGAAGCTTTCTTT	CASSLSTVSINTEAFF
TRBV27	TRBJ2-3	TRBD2	once	TGTGCCAGCAGTTTACTACTAGCGGGAATCTCAGATACGCAGTATTTT	CASSLLLAGISDTQYF
TRBV5-4	TRBJ2-1	NA	NA	TGTGCCAGCAGCTCAGGAACCTTACCGGGAGCCCTAAATGAGCAGTTCTTC	CASSSGTLPGALNEQFF
TRBV21-1	TRBJ1-2	NA	few	TGTGCCAGCAGCAAAGCGGAGGGGAGCTATGGCTACACCTTC	CASSKAEGSYGYTF
TRBV20-1	TRBJ2-5	TRBD1	NA	TGCAGTGCTAGTGGGACAGGCCAAGAGACCCAGTACTTC	CSASGTGQETQYF
TRBV18	TRBJ1-4	NA	NA	TGTGCCAGCTCCCGGACTACAACTAATGAAAAACTGTTTTTT	CASSRTTTNEKLFF
TRBV4-1	TRBJ1-2	NA	NA	TGCGCCAGCAGCCAAGATTTTAGGGGTAACTATGGCTACACCTTC	CASSQDFRGNYGYTF
TRBV10-3	TRBJ1-3	TRBD1	few	TGTGCCATCGGACAGGGAAGAAACACCATATATTTT	CAIGQGRNTIYF
TRBV5-1	TRBJ2-5	NA	once	TGCGCCAGCAGCTTTTCCCCTGGGGCCCAAGAGACCCAGTACTTC	CASSFSPGAQETQYF
TRBV19	TRBJ2-3	NA	NA	TGTGCCAGTAGTATTGGTCCGGGAGTCGGCACAGATACGCAGTATTTT	CASSIGPGVGTDTQYF
TRBV4-1	TRBJ2-3	NA	NA	TGCGCCAGCAGCCAAGATCAAGCTAGTGTTGCAGATACGCAGTATTTT	CASSQDQASVADTQYF
TRBV5-4	TRBJ1-1	TRBD1	few	TGTGCCAGCAGCTTGGTGGGGGGGAGACAGGGGAGCACTGAAGCTTTCTTT	CASSLVGGRQGSTEAFF
TRBV5-4	TRBJ2-4	TRBD2	NA	TGTGCCAGCAGCTTGTTCAGCGGGAGTGCCAAAAACATTCAGTACTTC	CASSLFSGSAKNIQYF
TRBV4-1	TRBJ2-7	TRBD1	NA	TGCGCCAGCAGCCAAGATCGGGGGACAGGGTTAGCGGGCGAGCAGTACTTC	CASSQDRGTGLAGEQYF
TRBV6-2/TRBV6-3	TRBJ2-2	NA	NA	TGTGCCAGCAACCCAATCGGTAGCCCTACCGGGGAGCTGTTTTTT	CASNPIGSPTGELFF
TRBV11-2	TRBJ1-1	NA	few	TGTGCCAGCAGCCAAAGACGGGGAGTCACTGAAGCTTTCTTT	CASSQRRGVTEAFF
TRBV5-4	TRBJ1-1	TRBD1	NA	TGTGCCAGCAGTAGAACAGGGGGAAAAACCACTGAAGCTTTCTTT	CASSRTGGKTTEAFF
TRBV27	TRBJ1-2	NA	NA	TGTGCCAGCAGTTCCCCGGGGAGCTATGGCTACACCTTC	CASSSPGSYGYTF
TRBV27	TRBJ2-1	TRBD2	NA	TGTGCCAGCAGTACCCTCTGGCGGGAGAATTTCAATGAGCAGTTCTTC	CASSTLWRENFNEQFF
TRBV30	TRBJ2-7	NA	NA	TGTGCCTGGAACAGGGGGGGGGACGCCACCTACGAGCAGTACTTC	CAWNRGGDATYEQYF
TRBV14	TRBJ2-7	TRBD2	NA	TGTGCCAGCAGCCAAGGAGCTAGCGGTTCTTGGGGCGAGCAGTACTTC	CASSQGASGSWGEQYF
TRBV10-3	TRBJ2-3	TRBD2	NA	TGTGCCATCAGTCCCAGCGGAGGGACTAGCGGGCCCGAGAGGTGGAGCACAGATACGCAGTATTTT	CAISPSGGTSGPERWSTDTQYF
TRBV28	TRBJ2-7	TRBD1	few	TGTGCCAGCAGTTTAGACAGGGTCGACGACGAGCAGTACTTC	CASSLDRVDDEQYF
TRBV27	TRBJ2-1	NA	NA	TGTGCCAGCAGTATATCAGGGGACATGCGCTACAATGAGCAGTTCTTC	CASSISGDMRYNEQFF
TRBV7-6	TRBJ1-3	NA	NA	TGTGCCAGCAGCTTAGGGGGGGGTGCTGGAAACACCATATATTTT	CASSLGGGAGNTIYF
TRBV18	TRBJ1-5	NA	NA	TGTGCCAGCTCACCAGAGCGACGGCAGCCCCAGCATTTT	CASSPERRQPQHF
TRBV4-1	TRBJ2-3	TRBD2	NA	TGCGCCAGCAGCCAGAGACCCGGGACTAGCGGGAGTATGCAGTATTTT	CASSQRPGTSGSMQYF
TRBV3-1/TRBV3-2	TRBJ2-3	TRBD2	NA	TGTGCCAGCAGTAAACAGACTAGCGGTTACACAGATACGCAGTATTTT	CASSKQTSGYTDTQYF
TRBV11-1	TRBJ2-1	NA	NA	TGTGCCAGCAGCGGCCACAAATTCAGCTCCTACAATGAGCAGTTCTTC	CASSGHKFSSYNEQFF
TRBV5-1	TRBJ2-3	TRBD1	NA	TGCGCCAGCAGCTTGCAACCGGGACAGGGAGATACGCAGTATTTT	CASSLQPGQGDTQYF
TRBV4-2	TRBJ1-2	TRBD1	NA	TGTGCCAGCAGCCAAGTAAAAGCCGGGACAGGTCACTATGGCTACACCTTC	CASSQVKAGTGHYGYTF
TRBV10-1	TRBJ2-7	TRBD1	NA	TGCGCCAGCAGTGGGCCGACGGGACAGGGGGTGGGGGAGCAGTACTTC	CASSGPTGQGVGEQYF